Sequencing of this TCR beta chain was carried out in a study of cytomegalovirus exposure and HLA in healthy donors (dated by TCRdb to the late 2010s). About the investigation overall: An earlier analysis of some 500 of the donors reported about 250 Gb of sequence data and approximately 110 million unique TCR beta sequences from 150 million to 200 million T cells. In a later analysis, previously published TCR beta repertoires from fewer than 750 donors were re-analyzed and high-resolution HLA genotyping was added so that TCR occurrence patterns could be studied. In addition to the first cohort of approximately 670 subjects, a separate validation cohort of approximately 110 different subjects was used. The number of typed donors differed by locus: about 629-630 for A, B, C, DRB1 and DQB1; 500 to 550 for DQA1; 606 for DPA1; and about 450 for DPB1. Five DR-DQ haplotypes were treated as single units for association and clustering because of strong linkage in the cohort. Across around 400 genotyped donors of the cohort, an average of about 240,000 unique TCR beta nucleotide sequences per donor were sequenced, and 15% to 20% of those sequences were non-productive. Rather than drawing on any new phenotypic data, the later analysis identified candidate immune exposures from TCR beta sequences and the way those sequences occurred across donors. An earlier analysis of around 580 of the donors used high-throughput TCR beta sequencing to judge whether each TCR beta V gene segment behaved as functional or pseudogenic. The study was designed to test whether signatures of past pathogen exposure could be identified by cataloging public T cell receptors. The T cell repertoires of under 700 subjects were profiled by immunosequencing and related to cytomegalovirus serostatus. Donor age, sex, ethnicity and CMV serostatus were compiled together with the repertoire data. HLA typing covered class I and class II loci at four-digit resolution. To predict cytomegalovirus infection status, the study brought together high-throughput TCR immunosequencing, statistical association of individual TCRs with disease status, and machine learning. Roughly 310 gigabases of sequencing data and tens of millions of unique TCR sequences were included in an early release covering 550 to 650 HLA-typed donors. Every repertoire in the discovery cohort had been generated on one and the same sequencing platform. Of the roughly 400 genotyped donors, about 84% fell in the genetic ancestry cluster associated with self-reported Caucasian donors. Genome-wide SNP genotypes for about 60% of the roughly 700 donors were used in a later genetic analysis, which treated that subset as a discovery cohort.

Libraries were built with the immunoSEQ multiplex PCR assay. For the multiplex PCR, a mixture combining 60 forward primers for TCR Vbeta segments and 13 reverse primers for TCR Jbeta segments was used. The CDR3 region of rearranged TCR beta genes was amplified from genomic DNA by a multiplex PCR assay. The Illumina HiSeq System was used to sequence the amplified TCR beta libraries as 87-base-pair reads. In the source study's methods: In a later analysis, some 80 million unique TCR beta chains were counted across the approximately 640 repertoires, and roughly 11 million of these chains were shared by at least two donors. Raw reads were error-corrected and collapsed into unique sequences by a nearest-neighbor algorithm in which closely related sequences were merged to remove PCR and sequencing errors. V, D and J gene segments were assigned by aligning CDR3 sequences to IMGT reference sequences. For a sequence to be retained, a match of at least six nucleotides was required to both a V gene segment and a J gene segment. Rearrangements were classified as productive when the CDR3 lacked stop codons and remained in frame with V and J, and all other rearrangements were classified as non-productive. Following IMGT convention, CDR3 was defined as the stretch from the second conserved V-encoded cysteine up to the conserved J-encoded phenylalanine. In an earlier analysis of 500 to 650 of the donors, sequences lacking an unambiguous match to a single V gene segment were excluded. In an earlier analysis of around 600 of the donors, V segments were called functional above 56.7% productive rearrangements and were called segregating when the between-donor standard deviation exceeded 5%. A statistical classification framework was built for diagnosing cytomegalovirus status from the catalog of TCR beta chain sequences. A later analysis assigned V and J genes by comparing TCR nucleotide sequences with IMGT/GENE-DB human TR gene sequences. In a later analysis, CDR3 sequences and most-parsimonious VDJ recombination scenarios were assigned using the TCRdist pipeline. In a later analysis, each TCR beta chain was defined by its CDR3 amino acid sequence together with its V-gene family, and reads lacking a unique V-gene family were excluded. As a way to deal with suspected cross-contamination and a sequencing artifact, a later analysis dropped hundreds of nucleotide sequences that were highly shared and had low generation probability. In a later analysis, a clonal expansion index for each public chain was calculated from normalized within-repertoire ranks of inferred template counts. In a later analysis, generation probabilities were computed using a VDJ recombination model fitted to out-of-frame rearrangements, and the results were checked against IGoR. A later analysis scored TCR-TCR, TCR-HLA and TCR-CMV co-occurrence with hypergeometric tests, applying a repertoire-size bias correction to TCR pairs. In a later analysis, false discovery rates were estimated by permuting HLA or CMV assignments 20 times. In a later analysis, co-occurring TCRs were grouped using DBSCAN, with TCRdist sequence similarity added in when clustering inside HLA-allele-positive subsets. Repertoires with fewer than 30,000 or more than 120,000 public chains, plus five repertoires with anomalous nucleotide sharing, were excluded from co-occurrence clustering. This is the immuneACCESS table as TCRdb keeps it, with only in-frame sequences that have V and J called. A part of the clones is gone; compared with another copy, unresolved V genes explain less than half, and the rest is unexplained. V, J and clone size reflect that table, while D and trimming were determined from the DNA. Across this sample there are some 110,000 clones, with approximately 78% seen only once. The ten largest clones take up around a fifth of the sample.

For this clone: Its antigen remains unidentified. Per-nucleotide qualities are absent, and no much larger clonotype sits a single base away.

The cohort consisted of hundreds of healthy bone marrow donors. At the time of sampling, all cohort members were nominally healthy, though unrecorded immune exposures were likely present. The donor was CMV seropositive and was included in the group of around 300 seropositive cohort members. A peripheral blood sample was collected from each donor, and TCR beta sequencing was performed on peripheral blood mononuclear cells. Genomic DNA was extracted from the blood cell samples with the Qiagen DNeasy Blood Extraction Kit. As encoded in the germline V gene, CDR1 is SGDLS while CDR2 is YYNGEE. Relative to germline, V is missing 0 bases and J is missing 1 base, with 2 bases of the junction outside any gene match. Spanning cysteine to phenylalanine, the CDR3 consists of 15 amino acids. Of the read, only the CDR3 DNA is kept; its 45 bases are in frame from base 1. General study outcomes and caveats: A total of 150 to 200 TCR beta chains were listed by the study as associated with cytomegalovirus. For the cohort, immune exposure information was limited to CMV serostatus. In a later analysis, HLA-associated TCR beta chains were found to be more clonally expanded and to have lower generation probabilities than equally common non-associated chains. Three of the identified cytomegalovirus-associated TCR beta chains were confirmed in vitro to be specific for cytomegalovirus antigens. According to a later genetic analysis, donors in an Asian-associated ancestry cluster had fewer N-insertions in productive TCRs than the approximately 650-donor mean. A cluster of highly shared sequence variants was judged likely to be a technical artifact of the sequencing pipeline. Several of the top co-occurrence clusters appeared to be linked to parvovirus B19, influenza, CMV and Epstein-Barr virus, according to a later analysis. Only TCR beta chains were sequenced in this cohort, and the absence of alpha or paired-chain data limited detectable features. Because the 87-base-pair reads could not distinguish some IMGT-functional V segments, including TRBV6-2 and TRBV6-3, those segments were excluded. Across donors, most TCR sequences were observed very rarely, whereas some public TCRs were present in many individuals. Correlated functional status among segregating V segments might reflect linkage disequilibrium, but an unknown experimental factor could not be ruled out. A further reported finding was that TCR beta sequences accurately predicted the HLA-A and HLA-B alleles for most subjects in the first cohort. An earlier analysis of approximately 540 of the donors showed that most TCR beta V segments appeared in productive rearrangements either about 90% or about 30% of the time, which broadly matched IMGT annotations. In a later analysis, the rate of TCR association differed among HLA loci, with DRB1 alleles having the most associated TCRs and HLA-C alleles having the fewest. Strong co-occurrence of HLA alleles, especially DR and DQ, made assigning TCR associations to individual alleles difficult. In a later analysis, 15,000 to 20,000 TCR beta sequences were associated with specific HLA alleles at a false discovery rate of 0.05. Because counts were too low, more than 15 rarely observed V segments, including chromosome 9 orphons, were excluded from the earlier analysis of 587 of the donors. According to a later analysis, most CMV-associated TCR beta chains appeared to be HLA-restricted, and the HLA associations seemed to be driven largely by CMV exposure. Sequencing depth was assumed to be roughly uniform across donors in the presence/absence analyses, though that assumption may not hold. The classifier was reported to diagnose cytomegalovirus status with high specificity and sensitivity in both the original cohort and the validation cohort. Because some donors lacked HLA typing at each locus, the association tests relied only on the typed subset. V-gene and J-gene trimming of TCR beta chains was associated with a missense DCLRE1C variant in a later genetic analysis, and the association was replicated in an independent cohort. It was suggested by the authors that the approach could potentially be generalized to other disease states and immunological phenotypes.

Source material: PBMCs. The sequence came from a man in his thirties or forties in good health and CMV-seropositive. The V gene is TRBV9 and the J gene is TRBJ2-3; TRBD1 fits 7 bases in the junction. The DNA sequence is TGTGCCAGCAGCGTAGAGGGGGCTCGCACAGATACGCAGTATTTT. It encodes CASSVEGARTDTQYF.